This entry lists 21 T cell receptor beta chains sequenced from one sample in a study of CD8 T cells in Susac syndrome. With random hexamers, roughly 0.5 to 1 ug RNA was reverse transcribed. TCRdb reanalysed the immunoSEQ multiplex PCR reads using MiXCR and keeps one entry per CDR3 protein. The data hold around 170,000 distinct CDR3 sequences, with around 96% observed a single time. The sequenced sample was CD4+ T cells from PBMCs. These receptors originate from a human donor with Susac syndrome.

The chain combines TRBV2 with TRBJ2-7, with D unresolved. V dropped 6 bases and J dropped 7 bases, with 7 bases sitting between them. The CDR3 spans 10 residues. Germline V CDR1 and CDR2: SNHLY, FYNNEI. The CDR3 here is CASREVEQYF. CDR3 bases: TGTGCCAGCAGAGAGGTAGAGCAGTACTTC.

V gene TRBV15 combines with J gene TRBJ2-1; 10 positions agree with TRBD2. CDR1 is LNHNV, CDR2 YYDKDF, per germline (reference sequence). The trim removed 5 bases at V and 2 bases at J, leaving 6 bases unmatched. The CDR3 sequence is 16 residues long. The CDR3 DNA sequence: TGTGCCACCAGCCCTCGTCTAGCGGGGGCCTACAATGAGCAGTTCTTC. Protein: CATSPRLAGAYNEQFF.

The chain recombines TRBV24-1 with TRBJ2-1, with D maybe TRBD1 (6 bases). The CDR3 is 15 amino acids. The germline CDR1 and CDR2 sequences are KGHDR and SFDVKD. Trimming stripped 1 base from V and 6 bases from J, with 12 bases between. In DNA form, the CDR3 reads TGTGCCACCAGTGATTTCGGAGGACAGACCAATGAGCAGTTCTTC. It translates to CATSDFGGQTNEQFF.

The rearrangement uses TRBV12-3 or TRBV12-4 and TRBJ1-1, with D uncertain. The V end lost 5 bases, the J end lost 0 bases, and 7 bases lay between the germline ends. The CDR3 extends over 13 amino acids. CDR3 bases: TGTGCCAGCAGTCCGCTGGTGAACACTGAAGCTTTCTTT. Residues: CASSPLVNTEAFF.

CDR3: CASSAGLAGVATDTQYF. The CDR3, as DNA: TGTGCCAGCTCAGCGGGACTAGCGGGAGTAGCCACAGATACGCAGTATTTT. V gene TRBV18 combines with J gene TRBJ2-3; 14 bases line up with TRBD2. The CDR3 runs 17 residues. The V segment lost 5 bases and the J segment 2 bases; nucleotides outside the gene matches: 6. The germline V gene has CDR1 KGHSH and CDR2 LQKENI. The variable domain in full, completed from reference TRBV18 and TRBJ2-3, reads NAGVMQNPRHLVRRRGQEARLRCSPMKGHSHVYWYRQLPEEGLKFMVYLQKENIIDESGMPKERFSAEFPKEGPSILRIQQVVRGDSAAYFCASSAGLAGVATDTQYFGPGTRLTVL.

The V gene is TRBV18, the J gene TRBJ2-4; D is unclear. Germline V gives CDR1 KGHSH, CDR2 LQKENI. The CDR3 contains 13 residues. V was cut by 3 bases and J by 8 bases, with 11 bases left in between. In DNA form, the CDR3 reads TGTGCCAGCTCACCCGAGAATCTGGACATTCAGTACTTC. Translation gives CASSPENLDIQYF. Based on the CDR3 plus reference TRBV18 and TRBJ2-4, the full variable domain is NAGVMQNPRHLVRRRGQEARLRCSPMKGHSHVYWYRQLPEEGLKFMVYLQKENIIDESGMPKERFSAEFPKEGPSILRIQQVVRGDSAAYFCASSPENLDIQYFGAGTRLSVL.

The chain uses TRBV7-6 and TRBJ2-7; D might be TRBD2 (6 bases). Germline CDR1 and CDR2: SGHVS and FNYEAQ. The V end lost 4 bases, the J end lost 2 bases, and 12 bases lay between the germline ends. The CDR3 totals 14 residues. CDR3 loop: CASSSPGLPYEQYF. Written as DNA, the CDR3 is TGTGCCAGCAGCTCGCCGGGACTTCCCTACGAGCAGTACTTC.

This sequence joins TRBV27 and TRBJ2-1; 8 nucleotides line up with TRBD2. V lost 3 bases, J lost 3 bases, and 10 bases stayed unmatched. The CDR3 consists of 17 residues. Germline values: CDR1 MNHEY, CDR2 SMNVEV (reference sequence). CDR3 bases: TGTGCCAGCAGTTTCCACGGGAGGGGCTCCAGCTACAATGAGCAGTTCTTC. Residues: CASSFHGRGSSYNEQFF.

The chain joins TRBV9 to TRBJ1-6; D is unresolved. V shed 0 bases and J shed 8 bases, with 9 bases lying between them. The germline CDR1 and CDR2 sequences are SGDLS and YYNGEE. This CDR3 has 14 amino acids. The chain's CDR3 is CASSVGPSDSPLHF. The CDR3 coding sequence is TGTGCCAGCAGCGTAGGTCCCTCGGATTCACCCCTCCACTTT.

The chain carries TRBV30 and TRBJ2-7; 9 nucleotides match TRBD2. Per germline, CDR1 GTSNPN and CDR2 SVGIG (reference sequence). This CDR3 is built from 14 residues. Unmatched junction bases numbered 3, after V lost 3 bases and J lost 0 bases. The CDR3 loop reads CAWRLAGFSYEQYF. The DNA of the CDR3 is TGTGCCTGGAGACTAGCGGGTTTCTCCTACGAGCAGTACTTC. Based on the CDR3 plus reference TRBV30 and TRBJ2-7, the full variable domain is SQTIHQWPATLVQPVGSPLSLECTVEGTSNPNLYWYRQAAGRGLQLLFYSVGIGQISSEVPQNLSASRPQDRQFILSSKKLLLSDSGFYLCAWRLAGFSYEQYFGPGTRLTVT.

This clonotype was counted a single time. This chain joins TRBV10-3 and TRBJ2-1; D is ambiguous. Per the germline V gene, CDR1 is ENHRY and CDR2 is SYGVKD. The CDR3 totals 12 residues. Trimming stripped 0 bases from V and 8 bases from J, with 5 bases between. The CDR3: CAISESGYEQFF. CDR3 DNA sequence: TGTGCCATCAGTGAGTCTGGTTATGAGCAGTTCTTC.

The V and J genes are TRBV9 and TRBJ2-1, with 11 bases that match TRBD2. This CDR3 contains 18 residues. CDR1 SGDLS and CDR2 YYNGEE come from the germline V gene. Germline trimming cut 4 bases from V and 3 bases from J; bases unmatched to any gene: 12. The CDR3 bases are TGTGCCAGCAGCCCCTCGGCTAGCGGGGGGACCCGCTACAATGAGCAGTTCTTC. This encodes CASSPSASGGTRYNEQFF.

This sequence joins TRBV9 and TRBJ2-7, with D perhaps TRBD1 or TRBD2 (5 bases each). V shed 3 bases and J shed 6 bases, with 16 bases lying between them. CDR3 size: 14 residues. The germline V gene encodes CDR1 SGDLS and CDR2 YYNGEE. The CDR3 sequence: CASSATGTSGEQYF. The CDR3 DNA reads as TGTGCCAGCAGCGCGACCGGGACGTCTGGCGAGCAGTACTTC.

The DNA of the CDR3 is TGTGCCAGCAGTCAACAGCCTCAGGGGGCGTCTTACGAGCAGTACGTC. It is translated as CASSQQPQGASYEQYV. The genes are TRBV6-6 and TRBJ2-7; TRBD1 matches at 8 bases. With 5 bases clipped from V and 4 bases from J, the junction kept 13 bases outside the gene matches. Germline V gene data show CDR1 as MNHNY and CDR2 as SVGAGI (reference sequence). CDR3 length: 16 amino acids.

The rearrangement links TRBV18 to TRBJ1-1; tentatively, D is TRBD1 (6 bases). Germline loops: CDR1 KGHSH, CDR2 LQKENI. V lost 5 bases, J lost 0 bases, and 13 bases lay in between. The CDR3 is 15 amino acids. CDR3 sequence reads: CASSRGGNMNTEAFF. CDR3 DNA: TGTGCCAGCTCAAGAGGGGGGAACATGAACACTGAAGCTTTCTTT.

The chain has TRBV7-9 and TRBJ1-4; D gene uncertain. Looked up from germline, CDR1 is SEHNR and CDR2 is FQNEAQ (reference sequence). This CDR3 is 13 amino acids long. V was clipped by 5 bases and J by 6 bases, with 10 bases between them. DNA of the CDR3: TGTGCCAGCAGCCCCCCCGCTCATGAAAAACTGTTTTTT. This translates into CASSPPAHEKLFF.

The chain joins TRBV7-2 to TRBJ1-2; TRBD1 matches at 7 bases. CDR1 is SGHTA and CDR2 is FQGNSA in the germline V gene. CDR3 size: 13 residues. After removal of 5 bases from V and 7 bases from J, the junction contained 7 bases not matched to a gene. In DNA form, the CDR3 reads TGTGCCAGCAGCCCGGACAGGATAGGTGGCTACACCTTC. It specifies CASSPDRIGGYTF.

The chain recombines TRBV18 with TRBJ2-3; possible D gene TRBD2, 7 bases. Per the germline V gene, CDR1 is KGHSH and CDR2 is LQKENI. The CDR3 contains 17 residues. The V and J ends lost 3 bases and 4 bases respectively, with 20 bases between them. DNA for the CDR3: TGTGCCAGCTCACCCCTAGCGAGGGGGGGAAAATCAGATACGCAGTATTTT. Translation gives CASSPLARGGKSDTQYF.

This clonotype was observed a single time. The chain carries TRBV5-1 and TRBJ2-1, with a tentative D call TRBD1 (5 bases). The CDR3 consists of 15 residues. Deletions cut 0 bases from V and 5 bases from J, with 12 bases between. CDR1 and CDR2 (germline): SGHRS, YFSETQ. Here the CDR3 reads CASSLAQGTHNEQFF. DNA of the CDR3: TGCGCCAGCAGCTTGGCCCAGGGAACCCACAATGAGCAGTTCTTC.

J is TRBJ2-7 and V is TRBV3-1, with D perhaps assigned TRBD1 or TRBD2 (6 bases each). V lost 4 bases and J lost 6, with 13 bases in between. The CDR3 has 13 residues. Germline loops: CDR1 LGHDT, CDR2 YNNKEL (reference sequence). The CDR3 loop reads CASSLQGGIEQYF. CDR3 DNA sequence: TGTGCCAGCAGCCTACAAGGGGGGATCGAGCAGTACTTC.

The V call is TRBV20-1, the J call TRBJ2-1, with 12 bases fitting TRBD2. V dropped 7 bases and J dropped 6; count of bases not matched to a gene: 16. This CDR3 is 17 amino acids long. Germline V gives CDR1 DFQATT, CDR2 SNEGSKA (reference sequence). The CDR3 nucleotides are TGCAGTGTTATAGCCGGACTAGCGGGACGGCGTTTCAATGAGCAGTTCTTC. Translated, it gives CSVIAGLAGRRFNEQFF.